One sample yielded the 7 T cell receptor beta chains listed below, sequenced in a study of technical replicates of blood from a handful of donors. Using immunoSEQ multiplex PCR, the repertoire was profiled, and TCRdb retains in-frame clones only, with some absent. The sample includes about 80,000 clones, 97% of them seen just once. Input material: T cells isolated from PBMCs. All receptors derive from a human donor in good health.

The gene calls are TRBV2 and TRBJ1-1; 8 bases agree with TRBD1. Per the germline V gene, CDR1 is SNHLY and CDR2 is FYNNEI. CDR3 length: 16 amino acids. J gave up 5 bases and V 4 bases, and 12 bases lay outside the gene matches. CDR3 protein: CASSVQAGGLRTEAFF. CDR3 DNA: TGTGCCAGCAGTGTACAGGCAGGGGGCCTGAGGACTGAAGCTTTCTTT.

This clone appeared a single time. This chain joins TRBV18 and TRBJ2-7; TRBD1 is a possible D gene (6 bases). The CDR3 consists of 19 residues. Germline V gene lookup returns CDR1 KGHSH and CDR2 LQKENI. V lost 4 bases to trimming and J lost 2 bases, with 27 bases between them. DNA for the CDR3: TGTGCCAGCTCACGCCTAATCAACTTGGACAGAGAGCGGACCTACGAGCAGTACTTC. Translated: CASSRLINLDRERTYEQYF.

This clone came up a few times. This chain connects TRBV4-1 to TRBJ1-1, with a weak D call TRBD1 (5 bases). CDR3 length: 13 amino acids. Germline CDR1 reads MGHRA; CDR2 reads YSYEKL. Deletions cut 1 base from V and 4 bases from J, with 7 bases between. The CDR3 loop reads CASSQAGPTEAFF. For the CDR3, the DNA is TGCGCCAGCAGCCAAGCAGGGCCCACTGAAGCTTTCTTT.

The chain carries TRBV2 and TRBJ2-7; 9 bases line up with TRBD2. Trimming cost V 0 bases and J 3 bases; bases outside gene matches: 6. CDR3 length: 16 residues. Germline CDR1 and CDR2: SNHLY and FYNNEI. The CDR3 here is CASSEAGAGGNYEQYF. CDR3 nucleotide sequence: TGTGCCAGCAGTGAAGCGGGGGCGGGAGGGAACTACGAGCAGTACTTC. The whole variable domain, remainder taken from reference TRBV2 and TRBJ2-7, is EPEVTQTPSHQVTQMGQEVILRCVPISNHLYFYWYRQILGQKVEFLVSFYNNEISEKSEIFDDQFSVERPDGSNFTLKIRSTKLEDSAMYFCASSEAGAGGNYEQYFGPGTRLTVT.

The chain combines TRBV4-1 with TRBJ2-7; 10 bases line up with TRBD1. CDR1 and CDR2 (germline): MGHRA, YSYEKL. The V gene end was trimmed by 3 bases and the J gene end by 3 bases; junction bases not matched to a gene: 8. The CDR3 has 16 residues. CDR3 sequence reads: CASSQPGTGVIYEQYF. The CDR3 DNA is TGCGCCAGCAGCCAGCCCGGGACAGGGGTAATCTACGAGCAGTACTTC.

The CDR3 loop is CASSLLWAPRAFF. As DNA, the CDR3 is TGTGCCAGCAGTTTATTATGGGCGCCCCGAGCTTTCTTT. The V gene is TRBV28, the J gene TRBJ1-1, with no clear D. Trimming cost V 1 base and J 10 bases, with 13 bases left between them. This CDR3 has 13 amino acids. Germline V gives CDR1 MDHEN, CDR2 SYDVKM.

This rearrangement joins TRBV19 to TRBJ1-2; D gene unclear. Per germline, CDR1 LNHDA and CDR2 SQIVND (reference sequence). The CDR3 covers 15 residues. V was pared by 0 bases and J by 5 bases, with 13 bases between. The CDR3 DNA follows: TGTGCCAGTAGTATAGATCATCGGGTCAATTATGGCTACACCTTC. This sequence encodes CASSIDHRVNYGYTF.